Listed below are T cell receptor beta chains from one sample, sequenced in a study of blood T cell repertoires in COVID-19. Clones were sequenced by immunoSEQ multiplex PCR, and TCRdb holds only the in-frame ones, with some missing. The sample includes around 100,000 clones, 75% to 90% seen only once; the top ten take roughly 32%. Sequencing was done on a sample of peripheral blood. These receptors were collected from a woman of 80 years or more with acute or convalescent COVID-19. Both conserved end residues are part of each CDR3. A D gene is named only where the DNA matches it firmly. A row's size may be missing; if present it is once, few, many or a size class.

d_gene: TRBD1
abundance: once
j_gene: TRBJ2-7
len: 15
v_gene: TRBV9
CDR3nt: TGTGCCAGCAGCGTAGGAGAGGGGACAGCCTACGAGCAGTACTTC
CDR3aa: CASSVGEGTAYEQYF

d_gene: .
abundance: .
j_gene: TRBJ2-1
len: 17
v_gene: TRBV27
CDR3nt: TGTGCCAGCAGTCCGAGCTTTGGCAGGGGTAGGGACAATGAGCAGTTCTTC
CDR3aa: CASSPSFGRGRDNEQFF

d_gene: TRBD2
abundance: .
j_gene: TRBJ2-3
len: 13
v_gene: TRBV19
CDR3nt: TGTGCCAGTAGGGCGGGAGCGAGCGATACGCAGTATTTT
CDR3aa: CASRAGASDTQYF

d_gene: .
abundance: once
j_gene: TRBJ2-2
len: 15
v_gene: TRBV19
CDR3nt: TGTGCCAGTAGTATAGGGGGCTGGAACACCGGGGAGCTGTTTTTT
CDR3aa: CASSIGGWNTGELFF

d_gene: TRBD2
abundance: .
j_gene: TRBJ2-1
len: 13
v_gene: TRBV5-1
CDR3nt: TGCGCCAGCAGTAGCGGGCGGGCCAATGAGCAGTTCTTC
CDR3aa: CASSSGRANEQFF

d_gene: TRBD1
abundance: .
j_gene: TRBJ1-1
len: 13
v_gene: TRBV10-3
CDR3nt: TGTGCCATCAGGATAGGGGGCGACACTGAAGCTTTCTTT
CDR3aa: CAIRIGGDTEAFF

d_gene: .
abundance: .
j_gene: TRBJ2-1
len: 17
v_gene: TRBV28
CDR3nt: TGTGCCAGCAGTCCTTCTCACAGGGTATCCCTATACAATGAGCAGTTCTTC
CDR3aa: CASSPSHRVSLYNEQFF

d_gene: .
abundance: .
j_gene: TRBJ1-5
len: 14
v_gene: TRBV6-1
CDR3nt: TGTGCCAGCAGTGAAGTTCGGTACAATCAGCCCCAGCATTTT
CDR3aa: CASSEVRYNQPQHF

d_gene: .
abundance: few
j_gene: TRBJ1-3
len: 15
v_gene: TRBV27
CDR3nt: TGTGCCAGCAGTCAACTACAGGGCTTTGGAAACACCATATATTTT
CDR3aa: CASSQLQGFGNTIYF

d_gene: TRBD2
abundance: .
j_gene: TRBJ2-1
len: 16
v_gene: TRBV7-3
CDR3nt: TGTGCCAGCAGCTCCGGACTAGCGGGGAGCTACAATGAGCAGTTCTTC
CDR3aa: CASSSGLAGSYNEQFF

d_gene: .
abundance: .
j_gene: TRBJ1-5
len: 11
v_gene: TRBV7-9
CDR3nt: TGTGCCAGCAGCTCCGGACAGTCACAGCATTTT
CDR3aa: CASSSGQSQHF

d_gene: .
abundance: few
j_gene: TRBJ1-5
len: 13
v_gene: TRBV30
CDR3nt: TGTGCCTGGAGTGTCAGTAAAAATCAGCCCCAGCATTTT
CDR3aa: CAWSVSKNQPQHF

d_gene: .
abundance: .
j_gene: TRBJ2-5
len: 13
v_gene: TRBV11-3
CDR3nt: TGTGCCAGCAGCTTATCGGGAAGAGAGACCCAGTACTTC
CDR3aa: CASSLSGRETQYF

d_gene: .
abundance: .
j_gene: TRBJ2-7
len: 13
v_gene: TRBV12-3/TRBV12-4
CDR3nt: TGTGCCAGCAGTTTGGGGCAACCCTACGAGCAGTACTTC
CDR3aa: CASSLGQPYEQYF

d_gene: TRBD2
abundance: .
j_gene: TRBJ2-1
len: 18
v_gene: TRBV9
CDR3nt: TGTGCCAGCAGCTCCACTAGCGGGGGGGTTAGCTCCTACAATGAGCAGTTCTTC
CDR3aa: CASSSTSGGVSSYNEQFF

d_gene: .
abundance: once
j_gene: TRBJ2-7
len: 11
v_gene: TRBV30
CDR3nt: TGTGCCTGGAGGGACAGCTACGAGCAGTACTTC
CDR3aa: CAWRDSYEQYF

d_gene: .
abundance: .
j_gene: TRBJ1-2
len: 12
v_gene: TRBV7-9
CDR3nt: TGTGCCAGCAGCCAGTCCAGGGCTGGCTACACCTTC
CDR3aa: CASSQSRAGYTF

d_gene: .
abundance: once
j_gene: TRBJ2-2
len: 15
v_gene: TRBV27
CDR3nt: TGTGCCAGCAGTTTGTTTGGTAGCGGCACCGGGGAGCTGTTTTTT
CDR3aa: CASSLFGSGTGELFF

d_gene: TRBD1
abundance: once
j_gene: TRBJ2-7
len: 15
v_gene: TRBV5-8
CDR3nt: TGTGCCAGCAGCTTGGGGGCTTCAGGGGGCGTCGAGCAGTACTTC
CDR3aa: CASSLGASGGVEQYF

d_gene: TRBD1
abundance: .
j_gene: TRBJ1-3
len: 15
v_gene: TRBV19
CDR3nt: TGTGCCAGTACCGGACAGGCCAACTCTGGAAACACCATATATTTT
CDR3aa: CASTGQANSGNTIYF

d_gene: TRBD1
abundance: .
j_gene: TRBJ2-7
len: 14
v_gene: TRBV7-9
CDR3nt: TGTGCCAGCAGTTTACAGGGGGCTTTCCACGAGCAGTACTTC
CDR3aa: CASSLQGAFHEQYF

d_gene: .
abundance: few
j_gene: TRBJ1-2
len: 13
v_gene: TRBV3-1/TRBV3-2
CDR3nt: TGTGCCAGCAGTAGGACAGTTAACTATGGCTACACCTTC
CDR3aa: CASSRTVNYGYTF

d_gene: .
abundance: .
j_gene: TRBJ2-7
len: 15
v_gene: TRBV28
CDR3nt: TGTGCCAGCAGAAAAGTCCAGGGGCGACCCTACGAGCAGTACTTC
CDR3aa: CASRKVQGRPYEQYF

d_gene: .
abundance: .
j_gene: TRBJ2-5
len: 13
v_gene: TRBV7-6
CDR3nt: TGTGCCAGCAGCTTAGACGGAGGGGAGACCCAGTACTTC
CDR3aa: CASSLDGGETQYF

d_gene: TRBD1
abundance: .
j_gene: TRBJ1-2
len: 15
v_gene: TRBV2
CDR3nt: TGTGCCAGCAGTGGGGGGGGACAGGGTCAATATGGCTACACCTTC
CDR3aa: CASSGGGQGQYGYTF

d_gene: TRBD2
abundance: .
j_gene: TRBJ2-7
len: 14
v_gene: TRBV18
CDR3nt: TGTGCCAGCTCACCGGAGGGAGGGGCGCACGAGCAGTACTTC
CDR3aa: CASSPEGGAHEQYF

d_gene: TRBD2
abundance: .
j_gene: TRBJ2-7
len: 14
v_gene: TRBV27
CDR3nt: TGTGCCAGCAGTAGGGCGGGGGGCTTCTACGAGCAGTACTTC
CDR3aa: CASSRAGGFYEQYF

d_gene: TRBD1
abundance: .
j_gene: TRBJ2-6
len: 19
v_gene: TRBV11-2
CDR3nt: TGTGCCAGCAGTTCCTACGTCCGGACAGGCCATGCTGGGGCCAACGTCCTGACTTTC
CDR3aa: CASSSYVRTGHAGANVLTF

d_gene: .
abundance: .
j_gene: TRBJ2-7
len: 15
v_gene: TRBV7-2
CDR3nt: TGTGCCAGCAGCTTAGTAGGTTTAGCGACCTCTTTGCAGTACTTC
CDR3aa: CASSLVGLATSLQYF

d_gene: .
abundance: .
j_gene: TRBJ2-7
len: 12
v_gene: TRBV10-3
CDR3nt: TGTGCCATCAGTGCGACAGGTCTCGAGCAGTACTTC
CDR3aa: CAISATGLEQYF

d_gene: TRBD1
abundance: .
j_gene: TRBJ2-4
len: 17
v_gene: TRBV5-6
CDR3nt: TGTGCCAGCAGCTTATTCGACAGGGGGGCAATCAAAAACATTCAGTACTTC
CDR3aa: CASSLFDRGAIKNIQYF

d_gene: TRBD2
abundance: .
j_gene: TRBJ2-5
len: 15
v_gene: TRBV4-1
CDR3nt: TGCGCCAGCAGCCAAGATTCTAGCGGGGGGTTGACCCAGTACTTC
CDR3aa: CASSQDSSGGLTQYF

d_gene: TRBD1
abundance: .
j_gene: TRBJ2-1
len: 16
v_gene: TRBV19
CDR3nt: TGTGCCAGTAGTTTGGATCCAGGGGGCTCCTACAATGAGCAGTTCTTC
CDR3aa: CASSLDPGGSYNEQFF